These T cell receptor beta chains were read from a single sample in a study of a mutant IDH1 vaccine in newly diagnosed glioma. These receptors' antigens are unknown. The assay was immunoSEQ multiplex PCR, and TCRdb's table has in-frame clones only and misses some. Of 100,000 to 150,000 clones listed, around three quarters are singletons. The sample consisted of PBMCs, taken from a glioma patient whose treatment included an IDH1 peptide vaccine. The receptors come from a man in his forties with glioma. The CDR3 runs from the conserved cysteine through the conserved F or W. Each record gives: D gene, V gene, J gene, clone size, CDR3 DNA, CDR3 protein. D genes are given only for firm matches. A row's size may be missing; if present it is once, few, many or a size class.

d_call: .; v_call: TRBV5-6; j_call: TRBJ1-6; clone_size: .; cdr3_nt: TGTGCCAGCAGCTTGAAGATGGGTAATTCACCCCTCCACTTT; cdr3_aa: CASSLKMGNSPLHF
d_call: .; v_call: TRBV11-2; j_call: TRBJ2-2; clone_size: .; cdr3_nt: TGTGCCAGCAGCTTCGGCCAGGGCTTGAACACCGGGGAGCTGTTTTTT; cdr3_aa: CASSFGQGLNTGELFF
d_call: .; v_call: TRBV7-3; j_call: TRBJ2-5; clone_size: .; cdr3_nt: TGTGCCAGCAGCTTATTCCCCTGGAAACAAGAGACCCAGTACTTC; cdr3_aa: CASSLFPWKQETQYF
d_call: TRBD2; v_call: TRBV27; j_call: TRBJ2-1; clone_size: .; cdr3_nt: TGTGCCAGCAGTACGACCTGGAGTGGGCGGGAGAACTACAATGAGCAGTTCTTC; cdr3_aa: CASSTTWSGRENYNEQFF
d_call: .; v_call: TRBV4-2; j_call: TRBJ2-7; clone_size: .; cdr3_nt: TGTGCCAGCAGCTCCAGGACAGATAAGATTAGATACGAGCAGTACTTC; cdr3_aa: CASSSRTDKIRYEQYF
d_call: .; v_call: TRBV5-1; j_call: TRBJ1-2; clone_size: .; cdr3_nt: TGCGCCAGCAGCCTTGTCACCGGCTATGGCTACACCTTC; cdr3_aa: CASSLVTGYGYTF
d_call: .; v_call: TRBV10-2; j_call: TRBJ2-5; clone_size: .; cdr3_nt: TGCGCCAGCAGTGAGTCGTGGGGCAGGGCAGGGGAGACCCAGTACTTC; cdr3_aa: CASSESWGRAGETQYF
d_call: .; v_call: TRBV4-2; j_call: TRBJ2-6; clone_size: .; cdr3_nt: TGTGCCAGCAGCCATCCAGGGTTCGGGGCCAACGTCCTGACTTTC; cdr3_aa: CASSHPGFGANVLTF
d_call: .; v_call: TRBV6-6; j_call: TRBJ2-5; clone_size: .; cdr3_nt: TGTGCCAGCAGTGTCGAAGAGACCCAGTACTTC; cdr3_aa: CASSVEETQYF
d_call: TRBD2; v_call: TRBV15; j_call: TRBJ2-2; clone_size: .; cdr3_nt: TGTGCCACCACCCCGGGGGGGTGGGCCGGGGAGCTGTTTTTT; cdr3_aa: CATTPGGWAGELFF
d_call: TRBD1; v_call: TRBV7-8; j_call: TRBJ1-5; clone_size: .; cdr3_nt: TGTGCCAGCAGCCCCAAGACAGGGGGATTAGTAATGGGTCAGCCCCAGCATTTT; cdr3_aa: CASSPKTGGLVMGQPQHF
d_call: .; v_call: TRBV19; j_call: TRBJ1-5; clone_size: .; cdr3_nt: TGTGCCAGTAAGGTAGGGGGGAACCAGCCCCAGCATTTT; cdr3_aa: CASKVGGNQPQHF
d_call: .; v_call: TRBV2; j_call: TRBJ1-5; clone_size: .; cdr3_nt: TGTGCCAGCAGGGGGGGGTCGAGGCCCCAGCATTTT; cdr3_aa: CASRGGSRPQHF
d_call: TRBD1; v_call: TRBV7-2; j_call: TRBJ1-4; clone_size: .; cdr3_nt: TGTGCCAGCAGCTTCGACAGGGGCACTAATGAAAAACTGTTTTTT; cdr3_aa: CASSFDRGTNEKLFF
d_call: .; v_call: TRBV15; j_call: TRBJ2-3; clone_size: .; cdr3_nt: TGTGCCACCAGCAGAGGGACAGCCACAGATACGCAGTATTTT; cdr3_aa: CATSRGTATDTQYF
d_call: TRBD1; v_call: TRBV19; j_call: TRBJ2-2; clone_size: .; cdr3_nt: TGTGCCAGTAGTATTGGACAGGCAAAACTCACCGGGGAGCTGTTTTTT; cdr3_aa: CASSIGQAKLTGELFF
d_call: TRBD1; v_call: TRBV5-3; j_call: TRBJ2-3; clone_size: .; cdr3_nt: TGTGCCAGAAGCTTGAAACTGGACAGGTCTCCCCCAGATACGCAGTATTTT; cdr3_aa: CARSLKLDRSPPDTQYF
d_call: .; v_call: TRBV11-2; j_call: TRBJ2-1; clone_size: .; cdr3_nt: TGTGCCAGCAGCTTCTCCCGGGGGGCGAATGAGCAGTTCTTC; cdr3_aa: CASSFSRGANEQFF
d_call: TRBD1; v_call: TRBV7-2; j_call: TRBJ2-5; clone_size: .; cdr3_nt: TGTGCCAGCAGCTTATATGGACAGGGTGAGACCCAGTACTTC; cdr3_aa: CASSLYGQGETQYF
d_call: .; v_call: TRBV21-1; j_call: TRBJ1-1; clone_size: .; cdr3_nt: TGTGCCAGCAGCACCCGAGGAGGTTCGAACACTGAAGCTTTCTTT; cdr3_aa: CASSTRGGSNTEAFF
d_call: .; v_call: TRBV2; j_call: TRBJ1-2; clone_size: .; cdr3_nt: TGTGCCAGCAGTGGAGGGACACTTGTTAATCCCGCCTATGGCTACACCTTC; cdr3_aa: CASSGGTLVNPAYGYTF
d_call: TRBD2; v_call: TRBV19; j_call: TRBJ2-1; clone_size: .; cdr3_nt: TGTGCCACCGGCCCTAATCAGCTAGCGGGAGGAAAGTACAATGAGCAGTTCTTC; cdr3_aa: CATGPNQLAGGKYNEQFF
d_call: TRBD1; v_call: TRBV7-8; j_call: TRBJ1-2; clone_size: .; cdr3_nt: TGTGCCAGCAGCAAAAGGGACAGGGGAGGTGGCTACACCTTC; cdr3_aa: CASSKRDRGGGYTF
d_call: .; v_call: TRBV7-9; j_call: TRBJ2-2; clone_size: few; cdr3_nt: TGTGCCAGCAGCTTCATCCACGGCGGGGAGCTGTTTTTT; cdr3_aa: CASSFIHGGELFF
d_call: TRBD1; v_call: TRBV28; j_call: TRBJ2-1; clone_size: .; cdr3_nt: TGTGCCAGCAGTAAGACAGGGGCATACAATGAGCAGTTCTTC; cdr3_aa: CASSKTGAYNEQFF
d_call: .; v_call: TRBV5-1; j_call: TRBJ1-4; clone_size: .; cdr3_nt: TGCGCCAGCAGCTTGGTGGCGGCAGGAGGGGATGAAAAACTGTTTTTT; cdr3_aa: CASSLVAAGGDEKLFF
d_call: .; v_call: TRBV2; j_call: TRBJ2-3; clone_size: .; cdr3_nt: TGTGCCAGCAGTGAAGGGGTAGCGACGAACACAGATACGCAGTATTTT; cdr3_aa: CASSEGVATNTDTQYF
d_call: TRBD1; v_call: TRBV5-1; j_call: TRBJ1-1; clone_size: few; cdr3_nt: TGCGCCAGCAGTTACAGGGGGCAGGGCACTGAAGCTTTCTTT; cdr3_aa: CASSYRGQGTEAFF
d_call: TRBD1; v_call: TRBV4-3; j_call: TRBJ1-2; clone_size: .; cdr3_nt: TGCGCCAGCAGCCATGGGACAGCCTATGGCTACACCTTC; cdr3_aa: CASSHGTAYGYTF
d_call: TRBD2; v_call: TRBV2; j_call: TRBJ2-1; clone_size: .; cdr3_nt: TGTGCCAGCAGTGAAGGGCTAGCGGGGGCAGGTGAGCAGTTCTTC; cdr3_aa: CASSEGLAGAGEQFF
d_call: TRBD2; v_call: TRBV14; j_call: TRBJ2-7; clone_size: .; cdr3_nt: TGTGCCGGCAGCTCTCTAGCGGTGAACTACGAGCAGTACTTC; cdr3_aa: CAGSSLAVNYEQYF
d_call: TRBD1; v_call: TRBV27; j_call: TRBJ1-4; clone_size: .; cdr3_nt: TGTGCCAGCAGCCCGGGACAGGGAGAGGGAGCTGAAAAACTGTTTTTT; cdr3_aa: CASSPGQGEGAEKLFF
d_call: .; v_call: TRBV5-4; j_call: TRBJ2-6; clone_size: .; cdr3_nt: TGTGCCAGCAGCTTGGATCCGTCTGGGGCCAACGTCCTGACTTTC; cdr3_aa: CASSLDPSGANVLTF
d_call: .; v_call: TRBV19; j_call: TRBJ2-6; clone_size: many; cdr3_nt: TGTGCCAGTAGTATAGAGGGCCCACCTGGGGCCAACGTCCTGACTTTC; cdr3_aa: CASSIEGPPGANVLTF
d_call: .; v_call: TRBV19; j_call: TRBJ2-2; clone_size: .; cdr3_nt: TGTGCCTGCCGTCACAACACCGGGGAGCTGTTTTTT; cdr3_aa: CACRHNTGELFF
d_call: .; v_call: TRBV7-9; j_call: TRBJ2-7; clone_size: few; cdr3_nt: TGTGCCAGCAGCTTAGCGGGCAATGCCTTTTCCGAGCAGTACTTC; cdr3_aa: CASSLAGNAFSEQYF
d_call: .; v_call: TRBV10-3; j_call: TRBJ2-2; clone_size: .; cdr3_nt: TGTGCCATCAGTGAGTCGATGGGGGCAGGGCAGAACACCGGGGAGCTGTTTTTT; cdr3_aa: CAISESMGAGQNTGELFF
d_call: .; v_call: TRBV7-6; j_call: TRBJ1-6; clone_size: .; cdr3_nt: TGTGCCAGCAGCTTAGTCAAGGGAGGGACGGCCTATAATTCACCCCTCCACTTT; cdr3_aa: CASSLVKGGTAYNSPLHF
d_call: TRBD1; v_call: TRBV5-5; j_call: TRBJ2-7; clone_size: .; cdr3_nt: TGTGCCAGCAGCTTGGCCGGGACAGCCAAAACATCCTACGAGCAGTACTTC; cdr3_aa: CASSLAGTAKTSYEQYF
d_call: .; v_call: TRBV27; j_call: TRBJ1-2; clone_size: .; cdr3_nt: TGTGCCAGCAGTTTATTAGGGCGGCAGGGAGGGCCCTATGGCTACACCTTC; cdr3_aa: CASSLLGRQGGPYGYTF
d_call: .; v_call: TRBV5-1; j_call: TRBJ2-7; clone_size: .; cdr3_nt: TGCGCCAGCAGCTTGGGACTATACGAGCAGTACTTC; cdr3_aa: CASSLGLYEQYF
d_call: TRBD2; v_call: TRBV7-2; j_call: TRBJ2-7; clone_size: .; cdr3_nt: TGTGCCAGCAGCCGTAGCGGGCTTGGCGAGCAGTACTTC; cdr3_aa: CASSRSGLGEQYF
d_call: .; v_call: TRBV28; j_call: TRBJ2-7; clone_size: .; cdr3_nt: TGTGCCAGCAGTTTATTGGCCAGCTACGAGCAGTACTTC; cdr3_aa: CASSLLASYEQYF
d_call: .; v_call: TRBV6-5; j_call: TRBJ2-7; clone_size: .; cdr3_nt: TGTGCCAGCAGTTACTCGATACAGGGTGTCTACGAGCAGTACTTC; cdr3_aa: CASSYSIQGVYEQYF
d_call: TRBD1; v_call: TRBV30; j_call: TRBJ1-6; clone_size: .; cdr3_nt: TGTGCCTGGATAGGACAGGGGAATTCACCCCTCCACTTT; cdr3_aa: CAWIGQGNSPLHF
d_call: .; v_call: TRBV10-1; j_call: TRBJ1-5; clone_size: .; cdr3_nt: TGCGCCAGCAGTGAGAGCAATCAGCCCCAGCATTTT; cdr3_aa: CASSESNQPQHF
d_call: .; v_call: TRBV15; j_call: TRBJ2-7; clone_size: .; cdr3_nt: TGTGCCACCAGCAGAGATCCGACTAGAGTTCCCCACGAGCAGTACTTC; cdr3_aa: CATSRDPTRVPHEQYF
d_call: TRBD1; v_call: TRBV10-3; j_call: TRBJ2-3; clone_size: .; cdr3_nt: TGTGCCATCAGTGAGTCGACTCGACAGGGGGTCACAGATACGCAGTATTTT; cdr3_aa: CAISESTRQGVTDTQYF
d_call: .; v_call: TRBV15; j_call: TRBJ1-2; clone_size: .; cdr3_nt: TGTGCCACCAGCAGAGAGGCAGATAACTATGGCTACACCTTC; cdr3_aa: CATSREADNYGYTF
d_call: .; v_call: TRBV7-2; j_call: TRBJ2-7; clone_size: once; cdr3_nt: TGTGCCAGCAGCTTAGGGGCACTATTTTCCTACGAGCAGTACTTC; cdr3_aa: CASSLGALFSYEQYF
d_call: .; v_call: TRBV18; j_call: TRBJ1-5; clone_size: .; cdr3_nt: TGTGCCAGCTCACCTGGCCGCCCGGGGCCTGGGGGCTATAGCAATCAGCCCCAGCATTTT; cdr3_aa: CASSPGRPGPGGYSNQPQHF
d_call: .; v_call: TRBV27; j_call: TRBJ2-1; clone_size: .; cdr3_nt: TGTGCCAGCAGTTTATCACCAAGCTCCTACAATGAGCAGTTCTTC; cdr3_aa: CASSLSPSSYNEQFF
d_call: .; v_call: TRBV25-1; j_call: TRBJ2-3; clone_size: many; cdr3_nt: TGTGCCAGCAGTGAATACGGAAGCACAGATACGCAGTATTTT; cdr3_aa: CASSEYGSTDTQYF